This entry features one T cell receptor (beta chain) sequence. PCR employed 60 Vbeta and 13 Jbeta primers. Sequenced by immunoSEQ multiplex PCR; TCRdb stores in-frame clones only, minus some. This sample carries some 90,000 clones, around four fifths of them seen once, and the ten largest clones take approximately 2.6%. These data originate in a study of cytomegalovirus exposure and HLA in healthy donors. The sequenced sample consisted of PBMCs. This sequence was found in a man aged 25 to 40 in good health and CMV-seronegative.

In DNA, the CDR3 is TGTGCCAGCAGTCGACAGATTTATGGCGGCTACACCTTC. It yields the protein CASSRQIYGGYTF. The rearrangement links TRBV2 to TRBJ1-2; a weak D match, TRBD1 (5 bases). The V gene lost 5 bases and the J gene lost 8 bases, with 15 bases spanning the gap. The length of the CDR3 is 13 residues. Germline CDR1 reads SNHLY; CDR2 reads FYNNEI.